Following are 23 T cell receptor beta chains from one sample sequenced in a study of blood T cell repertoires in COVID-19. The data were produced by immunoSEQ multiplex PCR, yet TCRdb's version contains in-frame clones alone and is incomplete. The data contain approximately 74,000 clones, approximately 81% of them seen just once; the ten biggest clones take up 4% to 5.5%. The sequencing sample was made of peripheral blood. The source of these receptors is a woman aged 80 or over with active or convalescent COVID-19.

This clone was observed a handful of times. The V call is TRBV5-1, the J call TRBJ2-2; 10 bases map to TRBD2. The CDR3 loop spans 16 amino acids. V lost 0 bases to trimming and J lost 6 bases; unmatched junction nucleotides: 5. Germline values: CDR1 SGHRS, CDR2 YFSETQ. This CDR3 reads CASSLGASGRPGELFF. CDR3 DNA sequence: TGCGCCAGCAGCTTGGGGGCTAGCGGGAGACCCGGGGAGCTGTTTTTT.

The chain has TRBV5-1 and TRBJ1-4; D perhaps matches TRBD1 (5 bases). Germline V gives CDR1 SGHRS, CDR2 YFSETQ. The CDR3 sequence is 14 residues long. V lost 5 bases to trimming and J lost 2 bases, with 10 bases between them. The CDR3 region is CASSSTATNEKLFF. CDR3 bases: TGCGCCAGCAGTTCGACAGCCACTAATGAAAAACTGTTTTTT.

This chain links TRBV7-2 with TRBJ2-7, with 9 bases that match TRBD1. Germline CDR1 SGHTA, CDR2 FQGNSA. V gave up 1 base and J gave up 5 bases; unmatched junction bases: 9. The CDR3 has 16 residues. CDR3 DNA: TGTGCCAGCAGCTTAGTCTCACAGGGGGCGAGAAACGAGCAGTACTTC. It translates to CASSLVSQGARNEQYF.

This chain links TRBV9 with TRBJ2-7; possible D gene TRBD2, 7 bases. The germline V gene has CDR1 SGDLS and CDR2 YYNGEE. Trimming shortened V by 0 bases and J by 0 bases, and 10 bases separated the two germline ends. This CDR3 has 15 residues. The CDR3: CASSVGAGASYEQYF. The CDR3 region has the DNA TGTGCCAGCAGCGTAGGGGCGGGGGCCTCCTACGAGCAGTACTTC.

A few counts support this clone. V and J are TRBV6-5 and TRBJ2-1; D call uncertain. This CDR3 has 11 amino acids. Germline V gene data show CDR1 as MNHEY and CDR2 as SVGAGI. Trimming pared 7 bases from V and 5 bases from J, leaving 6 bases between. The CDR3 protein is CASIVNNEQFF. The DNA of the CDR3 is TGTGCCAGCATAGTGAACAATGAGCAGTTCTTC.

The rearrangement links TRBV28 to TRBJ1-2; a weak D match, TRBD1 (6 bases). This CDR3 region has 16 residues. CDR1 and CDR2 from the germline V gene are MDHEN and SYDVKM. The V and J ends lost 5 bases and 4 bases respectively, with 20 bases between them. This CDR3 reads CASSVDRPTGPYGYTF. CDR3 nucleotide sequence: TGTGCCAGCAGTGTTGACCGCCCGACAGGCCCCTATGGCTACACCTTC.

The V call is TRBV28, the J call TRBJ2-1; D is unclear. Trimming stripped 3 bases from V and 0 bases from J, with 9 bases between. There are 15 residues in the CDR3. The germline gives CDR1 MDHEN, CDR2 SYDVKM. The CDR3 sequence: CASSFPTSSYNEQFF. DNA for the CDR3: TGTGCCAGCAGTTTCCCGACAAGCTCCTACAATGAGCAGTTCTTC.

The chain recombines TRBV27 with TRBJ1-1, with 10 nucleotides matching TRBD1. The junction had 5 bases not matched to a gene; V was cut back by 3 bases and J by 4 bases. CDR1 is MNHEY and CDR2 is SMNVEV in the germline V gene (reference sequence). The CDR3 has 15 residues. The CDR3 loop is CASSFRQGAGTEAFF. In nucleotides, the CDR3 is TGTGCCAGCAGTTTCCGACAGGGGGCCGGCACTGAAGCTTTCTTT.

This rearrangement joins TRBV27 to TRBJ2-7; D might be TRBD2 (5 bases). V was pared by 5 bases and J by 3 bases, with 11 bases between. There are 13 residues in the CDR3. Germline V gene sequence: CDR1 MNHEY, CDR2 SMNVEV (reference sequence). DNA for the CDR3: TGTGCCAGCAGTCCACGGGGAGTCTACGAGCAGTACTTC. Its protein product is CASSPRGVYEQYF.

The chain links TRBV6-2 or TRBV6-3 to TRBJ2-2, with 7 bases lining up with TRBD2. V lost 6 bases and J lost 0; bases outside the gene matches: 10. This CDR3 spans 17 amino acids. Germline CDR1 is MNHEY and CDR2 is SVGEGT. As DNA, the CDR3 is TGTGCCAGCAGCCCCGCCCGGGGGAGGGCGAACACCGGGGAGCTGTTTTTT. Protein sequence: CASSPARGRANTGELFF.

The chain has TRBV11-3 and TRBJ2-5; 12 nucleotides agree with TRBD2. Germline-derived CDR1 and CDR2 are SGHNT and YENEEA. Germline trimming cut 5 bases from V and 8 bases from J; bases unmatched to any gene: 15. This CDR3 region has 17 residues. For the CDR3, the DNA is TGTGCCAGCAGCCGGCGACTAGCGGGGGCCTTCGGTGTTACCCAGTACTTC. Encoded protein: CASSRRLAGAFGVTQYF.

This rearrangement joins TRBV5-1 to TRBJ2-7; no clear D gene. The CDR3 contains 14 residues. Looked up from germline, CDR1 is SGHRS and CDR2 is YFSETQ. V lost 0 bases and J lost 2, with 9 bases in between. The CDR3 here is CASSLAGWAYEQYF. CDR3 nucleotides: TGCGCCAGCAGCTTGGCGGGTTGGGCCTACGAGCAGTACTTC.

This clone was picked up a small number of times. The rearrangement links TRBV3-1 (or the pseudogene TRBV3-2) to TRBJ2-5; 7 bases are shared with TRBD2. CDR1 is LGHDT, CDR2 YNNKEL, per germline (reference sequence). This CDR3 comprises 14 residues. V shed 4 bases and J 4 bases; nucleotides not matched to a gene: 6. CDR3 in amino acids: CASSRSSGRETQYF. CDR3 sequence (DNA): TGTGCCAGCAGCCGGTCTAGCGGCCGAGAGACCCAGTACTTC.

The V gene is TRBV5-4, the J gene TRBJ2-7; 9 bases are a match to TRBD2. The V gene end was trimmed by 2 bases and the J gene end by 4 bases; junction bases not matched to a gene: 7. The CDR3 totals 15 residues. Looked up from germline, CDR1 is SGHNT and CDR2 is YYREEE (reference sequence). In DNA, the CDR3 is TGTGCCAGCAGCTTAGGGGCTAGCGGGACTTACGAGCAGTACTTC. Protein product: CASSLGASGTYEQYF.

The CDR3 protein is CASSPSSGSPPNYGYTF. The CDR3 DNA is TGTGCCAGCTCACCGAGTTCAGGGTCCCCCCCTAACTATGGCTACACCTTC. This rearrangement joins TRBV18 to TRBJ1-2, with D possibly being TRBD1 (5 bases). V was pared by 3 bases and J by 0 bases, with 17 bases between. The CDR3 spans 17 residues. Per the germline V gene, CDR1 is KGHSH and CDR2 is LQKENI.

The chain links TRBV18 to TRBJ2-7; D remains unclear. CDR3 length equals 15 residues. Trimming cost V 6 bases and J 0 bases, with 15 bases left between them. Germline-derived CDR1 and CDR2 are KGHSH and LQKENI. As DNA, the CDR3 is TGTGCCAGCTCCCCCCAGTGGGCCAGCTCCTACGAGCAGTACTTC. Translating gives CASSPQWASSYEQYF.

The chain employs TRBV6-5 and TRBJ1-3, with D hard to call. There are 13 residues in the CDR3. Trimming stripped 9 bases from V and 0 bases from J, with 9 bases between. CDR1 is MNHEY, CDR2 SVGAGI, per germline. Here the CDR3 DNA reads TGTGCCAGTGGCGGCGCCTCTGGAAACACCATATATTTT. This translates into CASGGASGNTIYF.

This clone has a single count. J is TRBJ2-1 and V is TRBV19; TRBD2 matches at 7 bases. The CDR3 is 15 amino acids. After removal of 7 bases from V and 5 bases from J, the junction contained 11 bases not matched to a gene. Germline CDR1 LNHDA, CDR2 SQIVND (reference sequence). The CDR3, as DNA: TGTGCCAGTACCACGTGGGGGGGTCCCCACAATGAGCAGTTCTTC. It encodes CASTTWGGPHNEQFF.

This clone was counted between two and nine times. V is TRBV4-2 and J is TRBJ2-7; tentative D call: TRBD1 (6 bases). Germline values: CDR1 LGHNA, CDR2 YNFKEQ. This CDR3 is 14 amino acids long. Trimming shortened V by 6 bases and J by 1 base, and 13 bases separated the two germline ends. The CDR3 sequence: CASSRTAESYEQYF. CDR3 in DNA: TGTGCCAGCAGTCGGACAGCCGAATCCTACGAGCAGTACTTC.

There are a few counts of this clone. The chain employs TRBV11-3 and TRBJ1-3, with 10 bases aligning to TRBD1. The CDR3 has 18 residues. Germline V gene lookup returns CDR1 SGHNT and CDR2 YENEEA. V shed 4 bases and J 0 bases; nucleotides not matched to a gene: 9. The CDR3 protein is CASSSTGTGEYSGNTIYF. As DNA, the CDR3 is TGTGCCAGCAGCTCCACCGGGACAGGGGAATACTCTGGAAACACCATATATTTT.

V gene TRBV19 combines with J gene TRBJ2-7; TRBD1 aligns across 10 bases. This CDR3 is built from 15 residues. Germline V gene sequence: CDR1 LNHDA, CDR2 SQIVND (reference sequence). V gave up 5 bases and J gave up 5 bases; unmatched junction bases: 9. CDR3 bases: TGTGCCAGTAGTTCTCGGGACAGGGGAGTCCACGAGCAGTACTTC. This sequence encodes CASSSRDRGVHEQYF.

This rearrangement joins TRBV6-5 to TRBJ1-1; tentative D call: TRBD1 (5 bases). This CDR3 has 16 amino acids. The germline V gene encodes CDR1 MNHEY and CDR2 SVGAGI. V was trimmed by 4 bases and J by 4 bases, leaving 19 bases between them. The CDR3 protein is CASSSGQGSWTTEAFF. The CDR3 DNA reads TGTGCCAGCAGTTCTGGGCAGGGAAGTTGGACCACTGAAGCTTTCTTT.

V is TRBV19 and J is TRBJ1-5; perhaps TRBD1 as D (6 bases). Germline loops: CDR1 LNHDA, CDR2 SQIVND (reference sequence). The CDR3 runs to 14 residues. Trimming shortened V by 3 bases and J by 6 bases, and 12 bases separated the two germline ends. The CDR3 sequence is CASSIGAGAQPQHF. The CDR3 coding sequence is TGTGCCAGTAGTATCGGGGCAGGGGCTCAGCCCCAGCATTTT.